This entry describes one TCR beta chain. There is no known antigen for this receptor. No base quality information exists; no much larger clone differs at one position. The data were obtained in a study of cytomegalovirus exposure and HLA in healthy donors (dated by TCRdb to 2016 to 2017). Broadly, across the study: An earlier analysis of several hundred of the donors reported about 300 Gb of sequence data and 117 million unique TCR beta sequences obtained from about 180 million T cells. An early release that covered fewer than 750 HLA-typed donors contained about 300 gigabases of sequencing data and tens of millions of unique TCR sequences. Among the roughly 410 genotyped donors, approximately 82% belonged to the genetic ancestry cluster associated with self-reported Caucasian donors. The aim of the study was to test whether cataloging public T cell receptors could identify signatures of past pathogen exposure. The study profiled the T cell repertoires of more than 500 subjects by immunosequencing and related them to cytomegalovirus serostatus. Along with the approximately 600-subject first cohort, a separate validation cohort of over 90 different subjects was used. To predict cytomegalovirus infection status, the study combined high-throughput TCR immunosequencing, statistical association of individual TCRs with disease status, and machine learning. A later analysis re-analyzed previously published TCR beta repertoires from roughly 600 donors and added high-resolution HLA genotyping to study TCR occurrence patterns. The later analysis used no new phenotypic data to find candidate immune exposures, relying instead on TCR beta sequences and their occurrence across donors. In an earlier analysis of 500 to 650 of the donors, high-throughput TCR beta sequencing was used to judge whether each TCR beta V gene segment behaved as functional or pseudogenic. Donor age, sex, ethnicity and CMV serostatus were compiled together with the repertoire data. In a later genetic analysis, genome-wide SNP genotypes for about three fifths of the 666 donors were used, and that subset was treated as a discovery cohort. Every repertoire in the discovery cohort had been generated on one and the same sequencing platform. HLA typing included class I and class II loci at four-digit resolution. Typing coverage varied by locus: roughly 629-630 donors for A, B, C, DRB1 and DQB1; roughly 510 for DQA1; more than 600 for DPA1; 450 to 480 for DPB1. Roughly 5 DR-DQ haplotypes were handled as single units for association and clustering, since linkage in the cohort was strong. Across about 380 genotyped donors of the cohort, an average of roughly 250,000 unique TCR beta nucleotide sequences per donor were sequenced, and roughly 18% of those sequences were non-productive. What the research found in general, with its limitations: In a later analysis, the rate of TCR association differed among HLA loci, with DRB1 alleles having the most associated TCRs and HLA-C alleles having the fewest. It was suggested by the authors that the approach could potentially be generalized to other disease states and immunological phenotypes. HLA typing was unavailable for some donors at each locus, so association tests used only the typed subset. In an earlier analysis of some 550 of the donors, most TCR beta V segments were observed in productive rearrangements about 87% or about 30% of the time, broadly matching IMGT annotations. In the study, some 180 TCR beta chains were listed as associated with cytomegalovirus. In this cohort, only TCR beta chains were sequenced, and detectable features were limited by the absence of alpha or paired-chain data. The classifier was reported to diagnose cytomegalovirus status with high specificity and sensitivity in both the original cohort and the validation cohort. A few of the identified cytomegalovirus-associated TCR beta chains were confirmed in vitro to be specific for cytomegalovirus antigens. Some IMGT-functional V segments, including TRBV6-2 and TRBV6-3, could not be distinguished by the 87-base-pair reads and were therefore excluded. An association between a missense DCLRE1C variant and V-gene and J-gene trimming of TCR beta chains was found in a later genetic analysis and replicated in an independent cohort. Roughly uniform sequencing depth across donors was assumed in presence/absence analyses, although this assumption may not hold. A later analysis associated about 18,000 TCR beta sequences with specific HLA alleles at a false discovery rate of 0.05. Approximately 18 rarely observed V segments, including chromosome 9 orphons, were excluded from the earlier analysis of about 500 of the donors because counts were too low. In a later analysis, most CMV-associated TCR beta chains were found to appear HLA-restricted, with HLA associations seemingly driven largely by CMV exposure. The sequencing pipeline was judged likely to have produced a cluster of highly shared sequence variants as a technical artifact. Several of the top co-occurrence clusters appeared to be linked to parvovirus B19, influenza, CMV and Epstein-Barr virus, according to a later analysis. Linkage disequilibrium might explain the correlated functional status among segregating V segments, but an unknown experimental factor could not be excluded. A further reported finding was that TCR beta sequences accurately predicted the HLA-A and HLA-B alleles for most subjects in the first cohort. Most TCR sequences were seen in very few donors, while some public TCRs were found in many individuals. Compared with equally common non-associated chains, HLA-associated TCR beta chains in a later analysis were more clonally expanded and had lower generation probabilities. For the cohort, immune exposure information was limited to CMV serostatus. When HLA alleles, especially DR and DQ, strongly co-occurred, TCR associations were difficult to assign to individual alleles. According to a later genetic analysis, donors in an Asian-associated ancestry cluster had fewer N-insertions in productive TCRs than the roughly 670-donor mean.

In total, about 650 healthy bone marrow donors made up the cohort. At the time of sampling, every cohort member was nominally healthy, though immune exposures that went unrecorded were likely present. The donor tested CMV seronegative and was one of the 352 seronegative cohort members. A peripheral blood sample was provided by each donor, and peripheral blood mononuclear cells were used for TCR beta sequencing. The Qiagen DNeasy Blood Extraction Kit was used to extract genomic DNA from the blood cell samples. From a lookup of the germline V gene, CDR1 and CDR2 are MDHEN and SYDVKM. From the cysteine through the phenylalanine, the CDR3 covers 16 amino acids. The sequence is cut down to CDR3 DNA, 48 bases in frame from base 1. V loses 5 bases at its end and J loses 4 bases; junction bases beyond the gene matches: 8. To prepare the library, the immunoSEQ multiplex PCR assay was applied. For the multiplex PCR, a mixture combining 60 forward primers for TCR Vbeta segments and 13 reverse primers for TCR Jbeta segments was used. A multiplex PCR assay on genomic DNA amplified the CDR3 region of rearranged TCR beta genes. On the Illumina HiSeq System, the amplified TCR beta libraries were sequenced as 87-base-pair reads. The authors processed their data as follows. A later analysis tallied tens of millions of unique TCR beta chains across the 666 repertoires, and 10 million to 11 million of those chains were shared by two or more donors. To remove PCR and sequencing errors, raw reads were error-corrected and collapsed into unique sequences using a nearest-neighbor algorithm that merged closely related sequences. CDR3 sequences were aligned to IMGT reference sequences to assign V, D and J gene segments. For a sequence to be retained, at least a six-nucleotide match to both a V gene segment and a J gene segment was required. Rearrangements were classified as productive when the CDR3 lacked stop codons and remained in frame with V and J, and all other rearrangements were classified as non-productive. CDR3 was defined according to IMGT convention as the region running from the second conserved V-encoded cysteine to the conserved J-encoded phenylalanine. Sequences without an unambiguous match to a single V gene segment were excluded from the earlier analysis of several hundred of the donors. In an earlier analysis of approximately 550 of the donors, V segments were called functional above 56.7% productive rearrangements and were called segregating when the between-donor standard deviation exceeded 5%. A statistical classification framework was built for diagnosing cytomegalovirus status from the catalog of TCR beta chain sequences. V and J gene assignment, in a later analysis, came from comparing TCR nucleotide sequences with IMGT/GENE-DB human TR gene sequences. In a later analysis, CDR3 sequences and most-parsimonious VDJ recombination scenarios were assigned using the TCRdist pipeline. In a later analysis, every TCR beta chain was defined by the combination of its CDR3 amino acid sequence and its V-gene family, and reads without a unique V-gene family were dropped. In a later analysis, 550 to 650 highly shared, low-generation-probability nucleotide sequences were removed to address suspected cross-contamination and a sequencing artifact. In a later analysis, a clonal expansion index for each public chain was calculated from normalized within-repertoire ranks of inferred template counts. In a later analysis, generation probabilities were computed using a VDJ recombination model fitted to out-of-frame rearrangements, and the results were checked against IGoR. Hypergeometric tests were used in a later analysis to score TCR-TCR, TCR-HLA and TCR-CMV co-occurrence, with a repertoire-size bias correction applied to the TCR pairs. To estimate false discovery rates, a later analysis permuted the HLA or CMV assignments 20 times. In a later analysis, co-occurring TCRs were grouped using DBSCAN, with TCRdist sequence similarity added in when clustering inside HLA-allele-positive subsets. Repertoires with fewer than 30,000 or more than 120,000 public chains were left out of co-occurrence clustering, as were about five repertoires with anomalous nucleotide sharing. TCRdb re-hosts the immuneACCESS table, in-frame sequences only. Its copies lack some clones; in the studies checked, an unresolved V gene accounts for under half of them, and the cause for the rest is not known. V and J calls and clone size are copied from that table; D and trimming were computed from the DNA. A total of around 170,000 clones appear in this sample, 76% of them only once. About 1.6% of the sample belongs to the ten largest clones.

This sequence uses TRBV28 and TRBJ2-2; the junction holds 9 bases that match TRBD1. The source of this sequence is a young man in good health and CMV-seronegative. Sequenced sample: PBMCs. This receptor has the CDR3 CASSGPGTGSTGELFF. The bases are TGTGCCAGCAGTGGACCCGGGACAGGGTCCACCGGGGAGCTGTTTTTT.